The clone carrying this T cell receptor beta chain was detected many times. Its target is unknown. It was around 11 ml of fresh peripheral blood that supplied the PBMCs. The TCR beta CDR3 regions underwent amplification using RNA transcripts as the source. With the HTBI primer set, the TCR CDR3 went through a first round of RT-PCR. TCRdb processed the multiplex PCR reads anew with MiXCR; each CDR3 protein has one entry. The data contain 450,000 to 650,000 distinct CDR3 sequences, 14% of them singletons. CDR3 length: 16 residues. Trimming shortened V by 6 bases and J by 3 bases, and 19 bases separated the two germline ends. Germline V gives CDR1 MDHEN, CDR2 SYDVKM. These data belong to a study of T cells in Graves' hyperthyroidism and ophthalmopathy. General study results and limits: A 13 V-J model separated ophthalmopathy from stable hyperthyroidism.

The sample taken for sequencing was blood. The V call is TRBV28, the J call TRBJ2-3; possible D gene TRBD2, 6 bases. The clonotype originates from a woman in her late teens or twenties with Graves' ophthalmopathy. CDR3 nucleotide sequence: TGTGCCAGCAGCCTTCCGTTGGGGACTTCTACAGATACGCAGTATTTT. Encoded protein: CASSLPLGTSTDTQYF.